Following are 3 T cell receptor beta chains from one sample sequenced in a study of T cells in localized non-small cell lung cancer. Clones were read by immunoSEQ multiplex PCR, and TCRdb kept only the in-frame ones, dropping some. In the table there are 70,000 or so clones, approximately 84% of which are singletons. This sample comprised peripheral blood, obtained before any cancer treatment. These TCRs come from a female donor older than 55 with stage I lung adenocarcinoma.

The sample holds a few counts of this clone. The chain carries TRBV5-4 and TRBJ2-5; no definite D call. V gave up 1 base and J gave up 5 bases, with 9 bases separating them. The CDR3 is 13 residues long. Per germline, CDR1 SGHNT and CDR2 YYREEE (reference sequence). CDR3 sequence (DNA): TGTGCCAGCAGCTTGATCAGCTCGGAGACCCAGTACTTC. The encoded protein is CASSLISSETQYF.

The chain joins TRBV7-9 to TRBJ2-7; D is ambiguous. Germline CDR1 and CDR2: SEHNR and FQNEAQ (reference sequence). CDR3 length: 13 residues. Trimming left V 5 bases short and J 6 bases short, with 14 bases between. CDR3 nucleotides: TGTGCCAGCAGCGGGCATCCCTCTGGCGAGCAGTACTTC. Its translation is CASSGHPSGEQYF.

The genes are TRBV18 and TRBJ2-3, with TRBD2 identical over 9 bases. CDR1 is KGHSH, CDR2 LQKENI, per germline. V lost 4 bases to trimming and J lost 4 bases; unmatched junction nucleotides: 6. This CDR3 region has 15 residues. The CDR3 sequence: CASSHASGNADTQYF. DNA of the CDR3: TGTGCCAGCTCACATGCTAGCGGGAACGCAGATACGCAGTATTTT.